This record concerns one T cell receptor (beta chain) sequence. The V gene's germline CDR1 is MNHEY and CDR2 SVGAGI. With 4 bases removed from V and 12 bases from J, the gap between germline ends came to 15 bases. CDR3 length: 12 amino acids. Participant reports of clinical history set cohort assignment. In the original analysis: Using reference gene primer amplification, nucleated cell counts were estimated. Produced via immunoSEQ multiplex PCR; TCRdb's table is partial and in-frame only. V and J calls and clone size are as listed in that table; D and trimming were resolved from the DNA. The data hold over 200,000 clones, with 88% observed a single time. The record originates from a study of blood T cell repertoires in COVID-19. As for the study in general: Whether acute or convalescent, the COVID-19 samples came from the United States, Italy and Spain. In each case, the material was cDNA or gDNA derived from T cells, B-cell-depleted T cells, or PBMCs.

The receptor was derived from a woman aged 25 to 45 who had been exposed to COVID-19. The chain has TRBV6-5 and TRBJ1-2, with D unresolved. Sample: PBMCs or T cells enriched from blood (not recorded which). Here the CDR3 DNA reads TGTGCCAGCAGTTCCCCCACCTCCAACAACACCTTC. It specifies CASSSPTSNNTF.